This T cell receptor beta chain was sequenced in a study of cytomegalovirus exposure and HLA in healthy donors. The PCR was carried out with 60 Vbeta primers and 13 Jbeta primers. Here immunoSEQ multiplex PCR was the method, and the copy in TCRdb shows in-frame clones only, minus some. The sample lists some 87,000 clones; approximately 56% were seen once. This clone has a handful of counts. The germline gives CDR1 MGHRA, CDR2 YSYEKL. The V and J ends lost 2 bases and 3 bases, in that order; junction bases with no gene match: 5. The CDR3 loop spans 15 amino acids. This receptor was taken from a woman aged 25 to 39 in good health and CMV-seropositive. The chain joins TRBV4-1 to TRBJ2-7, with TRBD2 identical over 9 bases. Sequenced sample: PBMCs. This chain's CDR3 is CASSQQRGAIYEQYF. The DNA for the CDR3 is TGCGCCAGCAGCCAACAGCGGGGGGCCATCTACGAGCAGTACTTC.